The following is a T cell receptor (beta chain) sequence with its context. Its antigen is unidentified. The sample is drawn from a study of cytomegalovirus exposure and HLA in healthy donors. Study-level background: Within an early data release were about 80 million unique TCRs drawn from HLA-typed donors.

The PCR contained 60 Vbeta and 13 Jbeta primers. Generated by immunoSEQ multiplex PCR, the TCRdb table keeps only in-frame clones and is missing some. This repertoire includes 130,000 or so clones. Donors showed nominal health when sampled, although they likely had unrecorded immune exposures. V was pared by 4 bases and J by 5 bases, with 17 bases between. This CDR3 has 15 residues. Germline lookup yields CDR1 SGHDT and CDR2 YYEEEE. Study-wide findings and caveats: The study assumed roughly uniform donor sequencing depth for presence/absence analyses. In a later analysis, across HLA loci, associated TCR counts were highest for DRB1, lowest for HLA-C.

Input material: PBMCs. The J gene is TRBJ2-3, the V gene TRBV5-6, with TRBD2 as a possible D gene (7 bases). This TCR was sampled from a woman between 40 and 50 years old in good health and CMV-seropositive. The CDR3 reads CASSRKGEGGDTQYF. DNA for the CDR3: TGTGCCAGCAGCCGGAAGGGGGAGGGCGGAGATACGCAGTATTTT.